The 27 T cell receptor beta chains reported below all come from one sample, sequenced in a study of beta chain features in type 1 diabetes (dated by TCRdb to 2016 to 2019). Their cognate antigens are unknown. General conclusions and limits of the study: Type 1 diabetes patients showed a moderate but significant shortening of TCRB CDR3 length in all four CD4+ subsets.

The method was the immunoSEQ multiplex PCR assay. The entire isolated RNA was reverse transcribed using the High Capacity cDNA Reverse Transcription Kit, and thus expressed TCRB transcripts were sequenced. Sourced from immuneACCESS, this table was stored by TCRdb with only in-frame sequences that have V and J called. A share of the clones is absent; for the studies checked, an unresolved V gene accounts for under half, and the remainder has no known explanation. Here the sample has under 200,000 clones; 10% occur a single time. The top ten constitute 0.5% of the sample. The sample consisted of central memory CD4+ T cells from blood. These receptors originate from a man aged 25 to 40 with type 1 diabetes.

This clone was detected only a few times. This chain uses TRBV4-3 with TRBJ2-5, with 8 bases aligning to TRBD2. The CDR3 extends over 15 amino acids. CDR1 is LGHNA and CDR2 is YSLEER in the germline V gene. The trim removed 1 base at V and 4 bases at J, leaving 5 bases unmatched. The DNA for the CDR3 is TGCGCCAGCAGCCAAGTAACGGGAGGGCCAGAGACCCAGTACTTC. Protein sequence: CASSQVTGGPETQYF.

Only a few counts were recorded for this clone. The CDR3 sequence is CASGSTRVSEQFF. For the CDR3, the DNA is TGTGCCAGTGGGTCGACTAGAGTTAGTGAGCAGTTCTTC. The V gene is TRBV19, the J gene TRBJ2-1; D might be TRBD2 (6 bases). CDR3 length: 13 residues. Germline-derived CDR1 and CDR2 are LNHDA and SQIVND (reference sequence). Deletions cut 8 bases from V and 9 bases from J, with 17 bases between.

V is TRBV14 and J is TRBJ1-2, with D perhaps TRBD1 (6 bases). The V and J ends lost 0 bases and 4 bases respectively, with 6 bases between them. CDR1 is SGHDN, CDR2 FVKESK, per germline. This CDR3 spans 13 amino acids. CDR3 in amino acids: CASSQEGAYGYTF. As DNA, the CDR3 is TGTGCCAGCAGCCAAGAGGGGGCCTATGGCTACACCTTC.

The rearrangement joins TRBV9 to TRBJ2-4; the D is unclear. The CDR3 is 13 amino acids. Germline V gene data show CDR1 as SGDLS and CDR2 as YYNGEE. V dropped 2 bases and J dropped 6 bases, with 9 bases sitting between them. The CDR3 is CASSVFLGNIQYF. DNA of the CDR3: TGTGCCAGCAGCGTCTTCCTAGGAAACATTCAGTACTTC.

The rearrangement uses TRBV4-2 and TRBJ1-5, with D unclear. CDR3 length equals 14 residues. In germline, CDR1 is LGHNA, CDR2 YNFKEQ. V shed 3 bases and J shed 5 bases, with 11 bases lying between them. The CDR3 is CASSHSGEYQPQHF. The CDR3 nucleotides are TGTGCCAGCAGCCATAGCGGGGAATATCAGCCCCAGCATTTT.

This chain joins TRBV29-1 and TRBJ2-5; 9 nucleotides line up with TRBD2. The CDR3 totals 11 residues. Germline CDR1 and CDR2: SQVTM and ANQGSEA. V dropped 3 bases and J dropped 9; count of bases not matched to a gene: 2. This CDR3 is CSVERGGPQYF. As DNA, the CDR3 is TGCAGCGTTGAGCGGGGGGGTCCCCAGTACTTC. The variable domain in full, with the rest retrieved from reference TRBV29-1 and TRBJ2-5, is SAVISQKPSRDICQRGTSLTIQCQVDSQVTMMFWYRQQPGQSLTLIATANQGSEATYESGFVIDKFPISRPNLTFSTLTVSNMSPEDSSIYLCSVERGGPQYFGPGTRLLVL.

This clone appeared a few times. DNA for the CDR3: TGTGCCAGCAGCCAAGATCGGCTAGAATACGAGCAGTACTTC. Residues: CASSQDRLEYEQYF. The chain employs TRBV4-2 and TRBJ2-7; the D is unclear. This CDR3 spans 14 amino acids. V lost 0 bases, J lost 4 bases, and 10 bases lay in between. The germline gives CDR1 LGHNA, CDR2 YNFKEQ.

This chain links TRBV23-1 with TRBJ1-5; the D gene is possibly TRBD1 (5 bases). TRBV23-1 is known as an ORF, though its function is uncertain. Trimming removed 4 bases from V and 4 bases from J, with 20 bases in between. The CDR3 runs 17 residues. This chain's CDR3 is CASSLYPGVGRNQPQHF. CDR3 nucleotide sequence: TGCGCCAGCAGTCTCTACCCGGGGGTCGGACGTAATCAGCCCCAGCATTTT.

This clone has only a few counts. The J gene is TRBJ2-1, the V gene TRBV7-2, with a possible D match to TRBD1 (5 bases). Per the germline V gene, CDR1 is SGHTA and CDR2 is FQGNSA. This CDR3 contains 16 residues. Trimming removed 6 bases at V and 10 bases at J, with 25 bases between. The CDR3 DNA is TGTGCCAGCAGTCTAGGGGTGGATCTGTACAAGAAAGAGCAGTTCTTC. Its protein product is CASSLGVDLYKKEQFF.

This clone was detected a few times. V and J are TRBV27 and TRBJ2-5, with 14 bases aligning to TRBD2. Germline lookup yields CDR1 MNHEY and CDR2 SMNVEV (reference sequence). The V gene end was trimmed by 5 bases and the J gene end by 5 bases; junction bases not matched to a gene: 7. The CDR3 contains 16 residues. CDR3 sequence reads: CASSRLAGGPRETQYF. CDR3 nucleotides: TGTGCCAGCAGTCGACTAGCGGGAGGGCCGAGGGAGACCCAGTACTTC.

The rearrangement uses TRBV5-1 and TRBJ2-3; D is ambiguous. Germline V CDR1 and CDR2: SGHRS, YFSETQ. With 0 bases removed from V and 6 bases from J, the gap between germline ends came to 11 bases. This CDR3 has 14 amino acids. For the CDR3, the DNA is TGCGCCAGCAGCTTGGAGTCTAGTAGTGATACGCAGTATTTT. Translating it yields CASSLESSSDTQYF.

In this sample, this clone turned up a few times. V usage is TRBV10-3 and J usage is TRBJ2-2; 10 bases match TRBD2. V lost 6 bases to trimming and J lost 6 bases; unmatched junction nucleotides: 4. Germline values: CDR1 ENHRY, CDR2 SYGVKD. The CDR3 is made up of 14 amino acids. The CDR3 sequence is CAIRGLASSGELFF. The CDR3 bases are TGTGCCATCAGGGGACTAGCGAGCTCCGGGGAGCTGTTTTTT.

CDR3 residues: CASSLGGGPEETQYF. CDR3 sequence (DNA): TGTGCCAGCAGCTTAGGGGGAGGGCCGGAAGAGACCCAGTACTTC. The J gene is TRBJ2-5, the V gene TRBV7-9, with 7 bases matching TRBD2. V lost 1 base, J lost 3 bases, and 5 bases stayed unmatched. The CDR3 totals 15 residues. CDR1 is SEHNR and CDR2 is FQNEAQ in the germline V gene (reference sequence).

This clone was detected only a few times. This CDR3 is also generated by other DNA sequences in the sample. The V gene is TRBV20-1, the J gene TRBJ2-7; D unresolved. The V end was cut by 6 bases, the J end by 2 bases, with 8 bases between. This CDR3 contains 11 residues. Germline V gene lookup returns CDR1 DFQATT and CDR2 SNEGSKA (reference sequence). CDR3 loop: CSAVTAYEQYF. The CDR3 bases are TGCAGTGCCGTGACTGCCTACGAGCAGTACTTC.

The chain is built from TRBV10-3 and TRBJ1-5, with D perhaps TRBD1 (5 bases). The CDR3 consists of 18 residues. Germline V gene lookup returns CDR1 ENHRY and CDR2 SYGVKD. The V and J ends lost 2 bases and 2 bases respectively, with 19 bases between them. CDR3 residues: CAISEHFDRGDGNQPQHF. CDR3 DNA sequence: TGTGCCATCAGTGAGCATTTTGATCGGGGGGATGGCAATCAGCCCCAGCATTTT.

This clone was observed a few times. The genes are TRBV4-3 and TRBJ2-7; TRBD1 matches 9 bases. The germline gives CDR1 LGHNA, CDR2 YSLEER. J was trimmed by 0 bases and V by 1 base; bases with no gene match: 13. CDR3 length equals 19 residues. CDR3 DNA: TGCGCCAGCAGCCAAGGGACAGGGGATTCAGCGGGCCGCTCCTACGAGCAGTACTTC. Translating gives CASSQGTGDSAGRSYEQYF.

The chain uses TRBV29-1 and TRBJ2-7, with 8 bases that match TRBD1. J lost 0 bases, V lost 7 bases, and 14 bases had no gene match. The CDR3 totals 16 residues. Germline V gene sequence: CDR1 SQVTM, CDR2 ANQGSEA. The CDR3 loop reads CSGAGGGGDPSYEQYF. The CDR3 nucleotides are TGCAGCGGAGCAGGGGGCGGCGGGGATCCCTCCTACGAGCAGTACTTC.

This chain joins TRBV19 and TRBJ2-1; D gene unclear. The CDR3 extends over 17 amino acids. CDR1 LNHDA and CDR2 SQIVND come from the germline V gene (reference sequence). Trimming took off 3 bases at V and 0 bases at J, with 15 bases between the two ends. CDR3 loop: CASSIRLGLGSYNEQFF. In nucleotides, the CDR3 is TGTGCCAGTAGTATCCGACTCGGCCTAGGCTCCTACAATGAGCAGTTCTTC.

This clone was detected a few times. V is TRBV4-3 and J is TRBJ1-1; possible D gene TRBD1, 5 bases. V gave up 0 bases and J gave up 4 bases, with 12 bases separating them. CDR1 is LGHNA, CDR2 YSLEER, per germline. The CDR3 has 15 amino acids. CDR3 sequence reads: CASSQESRGGTEAFF. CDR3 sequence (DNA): TGCGCCAGCAGCCAAGAGTCTCGGGGGGGCACTGAAGCTTTCTTT.

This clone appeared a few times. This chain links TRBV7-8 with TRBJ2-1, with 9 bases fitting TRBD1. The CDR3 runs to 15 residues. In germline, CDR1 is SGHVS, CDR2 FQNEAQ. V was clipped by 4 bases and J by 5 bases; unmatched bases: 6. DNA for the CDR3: TGTGCCAGCAGCTCGACAGGGGGTATTGACAATGAGCAGTTCTTC. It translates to CASSSTGGIDNEQFF.

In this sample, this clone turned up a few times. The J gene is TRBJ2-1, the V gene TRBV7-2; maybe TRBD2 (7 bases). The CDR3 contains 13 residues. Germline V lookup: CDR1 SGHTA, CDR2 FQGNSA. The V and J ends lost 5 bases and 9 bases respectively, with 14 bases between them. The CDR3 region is CASSDRGAGEQFF. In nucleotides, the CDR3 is TGTGCCAGCAGCGATCGGGGGGCGGGTGAGCAGTTCTTC.

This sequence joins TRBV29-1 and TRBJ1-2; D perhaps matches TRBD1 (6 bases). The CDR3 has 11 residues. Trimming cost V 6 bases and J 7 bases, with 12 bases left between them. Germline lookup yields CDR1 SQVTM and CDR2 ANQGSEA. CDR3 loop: CSVTRGRGYTF. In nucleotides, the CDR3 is TGCAGCGTGACCAGGGGTCGTGGCTACACCTTC.

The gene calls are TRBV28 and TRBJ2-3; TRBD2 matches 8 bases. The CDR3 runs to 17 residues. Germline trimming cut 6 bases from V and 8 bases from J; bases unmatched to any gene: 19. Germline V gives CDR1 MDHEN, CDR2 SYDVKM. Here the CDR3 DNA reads TGTGCCAGCAGCCGATGGGTCGGGAGGGGCGAGGGCGCTACGCAGTATTTT. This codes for CASSRWVGRGEGATQYF.

CDR3 sequence: CASSLASTGANYGYTF. The CDR3 DNA follows: TGTGCCAGCAGCTTAGCTTCGACAGGGGCTAACTATGGCTACACCTTC. The chain has TRBV7-2 and TRBJ1-2; TRBD1 agrees at 8 bases. V lost 0 bases and J lost 0; bases outside the gene matches: 3. Looked up from germline, CDR1 is SGHTA and CDR2 is FQGNSA. The CDR3 loop spans 16 amino acids.

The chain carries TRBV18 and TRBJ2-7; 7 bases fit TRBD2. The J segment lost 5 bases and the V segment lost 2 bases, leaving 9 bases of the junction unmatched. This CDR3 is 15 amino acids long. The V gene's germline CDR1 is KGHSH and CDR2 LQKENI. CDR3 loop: CASSPGSGRKNEQYF. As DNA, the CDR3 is TGTGCCAGCTCACCAGGGTCCGGGAGGAAGAACGAGCAGTACTTC.

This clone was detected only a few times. The CDR3 reads CAWSVQINQPQHF. The CDR3 DNA is TGTGCCTGGAGTGTGCAGATCAATCAGCCCCAGCATTTT. The chain links TRBV30 to TRBJ1-5; D unclear. The CDR3 has 13 amino acids. Trimming pared 0 bases from V and 3 bases from J, leaving 6 bases between. Germline values: CDR1 GTSNPN, CDR2 SVGIG (reference sequence).

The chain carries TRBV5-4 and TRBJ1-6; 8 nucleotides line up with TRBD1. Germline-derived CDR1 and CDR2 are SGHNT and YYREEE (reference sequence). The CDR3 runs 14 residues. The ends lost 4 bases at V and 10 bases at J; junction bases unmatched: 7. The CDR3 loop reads CASSAGTGSSPLHF. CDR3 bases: TGTGCCAGCAGCGCAGGGACAGGTTCGTCACCCCTCCACTTT. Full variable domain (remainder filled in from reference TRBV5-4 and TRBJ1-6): ETGVTQSPTHLIKTRGQQVTLRCSSQSGHNTVSWYQQALGQGPQFIFQYYREEENGRGNFPPRFSGLQFPNYSSELNVNALELDDSALYLCASSAGTGSSPLHFGNGTRLTVT.